This is a list of T cell receptor beta chains from one sample in a study of cytomegalovirus exposure and HLA in healthy donors. The table came from immunoSEQ multiplex PCR; TCRdb's copy has only in-frame clones and leaves some out. This sample yields roughly 130,000 clones, of which roughly 70% are seen a single time; around 2.1% belongs to the top ten. Specimen: PBMCs. The receptor set was obtained from a woman aged 40 to 49 in good health and CMV-seropositive. CDR3s include the opening cysteine and the closing phenylalanine or tryptophan. Size values are once, few and many counts, or a class for expanded clones, and some rows have none.

V	J	size	length	CDR3
TRBV27	TRBJ1-6	-	13	CASGWSPNSPLHF
TRBV14	TRBJ2-5	-	19	CASSQASVTSGYPQETQYF
TRBV15	TRBJ1-1	-	19	CATSFPQALWGVANTEAFF
TRBV28	TRBJ2-7	-	13	CASSTGGWGEQYF
TRBV28	TRBJ2-3	-	15	CASSLRTGPTDTQYF
TRBV2	TRBJ2-7	-	14	CASSEEGAGYEQYF
TRBV6-6	TRBJ1-1	-	13	CASSYLGDTEAFF
TRBV9	TRBJ1-4	-	15	CASSVGQGAVEKLFF
TRBV11-2	TRBJ1-2	-	14	CASSLVRGTNGYTF
TRBV10-3	TRBJ2-7	-	15	CAISPRTHGGYEQYF
TRBV4-3	TRBJ1-2	-	16	CASSQDLLDRIYGYTF
TRBV5-4	TRBJ1-3	-	16	CASSGGATSSGNTIYF
TRBV29-1	TRBJ1-1	-	12	CSVDRGNTEAFF
TRBV27	TRBJ1-1	-	13	CASREPGQPEAFF
TRBV6-1	TRBJ1-1	few	13	CASRQTENTEAFF
TRBV7-2	TRBJ2-7	-	13	CASSFQISYEQYF
TRBV5-1	TRBJ2-1	-	16	CASSSLLSGGRNEQFF
TRBV4-3	TRBJ1-1	few	16	CASSQALGDLNTEAFF
TRBV5-1	TRBJ1-1	-	14	CASSLDSLNTEAFF
TRBV5-4	TRBJ1-4	-	14	CASSSRDSYEKLFF
TRBV5-1	TRBJ1-1	-	18	CASRQPGQGAFMNTEAFF
TRBV18	TRBJ1-1	-	20	CASSPPEVMGGSIMNTEAFF
TRBV6-5	TRBJ1-1	-	11	CASRGNTEAFF
TRBV19	TRBJ1-2	-	15	CASSISGTNNYGYTF
TRBV4-3	TRBJ2-2	-	16	CASSQGTGRNTGELFF
TRBV6-6	TRBJ1-5	-	16	CASRARDRAANQPQHF
TRBV6-5	TRBJ1-1	once	14	CASTRRGGRDVAFF
TRBV27	TRBJ1-1	-	15	CASSLRRVLNDEAFF
TRBV7-9	TRBJ2-5	-	16	CASRTSRDREGETQYF
TRBV6-5	TRBJ1-2	-	15	CASSVTGNLAYGYTF
TRBV6-5	TRBJ1-6	few	14	CASSDRDWNSPLHF
TRBV28	TRBJ2-7	-	16	CASRKRVRTGRYEQYF
TRBV2	TRBJ2-1	-	17	CASRGVERASSYNEQFF
TRBV4-3	TRBJ2-5	few	16	CASSQDPPGGPETQYF
TRBV19	TRBJ2-5	-	13	CASRGAGSETQYF
TRBV30	TRBJ1-5	-	13	CAWSDGRDQPQHF
TRBV28	TRBJ1-1	few	12	CASQQGVGEAFF
TRBV19	TRBJ1-1	once	16	CASSIGRSRPNTEAFF
TRBV13	TRBJ2-3	-	15	CASSHRDRGTDTQYF
TRBV9	TRBJ2-1	-	15	CASSSRLAGINEQFF
TRBV19	TRBJ1-1	-	15	CASSWRQAKNTEAFF
TRBV7-2	TRBJ2-5	-	13	CAGTYRQSETQYF
TRBV9	TRBJ2-3	few	14	CASSETSGLAAQYF
TRBV11-2	TRBJ2-5	once	14	CASSMGRGLGTQYF
TRBV9	TRBJ2-1	-	14	CASSFRQGMNEQFF
TRBV30	TRBJ1-2	once	15	CAWSAVRSLNYGYTF
TRBV11-1	TRBJ1-1	-	15	CASSVPGLSDTEAFF
TRBV9	TRBJ2-2	-	14	CASSVSLTAGELFF